Following are 23 T cell receptor beta chains from one sample sequenced in a study of cytomegalovirus exposure and HLA in healthy donors. 60 Vbeta and 13 Jbeta primers were used in PCR. Sequencing was performed with immunoSEQ multiplex PCR; in TCRdb, only in-frame clones are kept and a portion is missing. The table has around 150,000 clones, approximately 83% seen once; the top ten hold approximately 1.5%. Sequencing was done on a sample of PBMCs. These receptors were obtained from a young woman in good health and CMV-seronegative.

This clone occurred once. This chain uses TRBV30 with TRBJ2-3, with 8 bases fitting TRBD2. Germline V CDR1 and CDR2: GTSNPN, SVGIG (reference sequence). The V segment lost 5 bases and the J segment 5 bases; nucleotides outside the gene matches: 12. This CDR3 has 15 residues. CDR3 DNA: TGTGCCTGGGTGCCAAAAGTAGCGGGGAGAGATACGCAGTATTTT. It translates to CAWVPKVAGRDTQYF. Combining the CDR3 with reference TRBV30 and TRBJ2-3 gives the whole variable domain SQTIHQWPATLVQPVGSPLSLECTVEGTSNPNLYWYRQAAGRGLQLLFYSVGIGQISSEVPQNLSASRPQDRQFILSSKKLLLSDSGFYLCAWVPKVAGRDTQYFGPGTRLTVL.

The V gene is TRBV5-1, the J gene TRBJ2-1, with D uncertain. This CDR3 has 11 residues. Germline V gene data show CDR1 as SGHRS and CDR2 as YFSETQ. The V gene lost 4 bases and the J gene lost 8 bases, with 7 bases spanning the gap. Here the CDR3 reads CASSGQYEQFF. The CDR3, as DNA: TGCGCCAGCAGCGGCCAATATGAGCAGTTCTTC.

The chain recombines TRBV4-2 with TRBJ1-3; no firm D call. The CDR3 is 16 residues long. The V gene's germline CDR1 is LGHNA and CDR2 YNFKEQ. V lost 0 bases, J lost 0 bases, and 9 bases lay in between. CDR3 nucleotide sequence: TGTGCCAGCAGCCAAGAACCGGGGAGCTCTGGAAACACCATATATTTT. This encodes CASSQEPGSSGNTIYF.

The chain has TRBV19 and TRBJ1-1; D gene unclear. Trimming took off 1 base at V and 10 bases at J, with 10 bases between the two ends. The CDR3 spans 12 residues. CDR1 and CDR2 (germline): LNHDA, SQIVND (reference sequence). The CDR3 sequence is CASSIAAYRAFF. CDR3 bases: TGTGCCAGTAGTATAGCGGCCTACAGAGCTTTCTTT. Complete variable domain (other parts from reference TRBV19 and TRBJ1-1): DGGITQSPKYLFRKEGQNVTLSCEQNLNHDAMYWYRQDPGQGLRLIYYSQIVNDFQKGDIAEGYSVSREKKESFPLTVTSAQKNPTAFYLCASSIAAYRAFFGQGTRLTVV.

The V gene is TRBV7-2, the J gene TRBJ2-5; D is unclear. Per germline, CDR1 SGHTA and CDR2 FQGNSA. CDR3 length equals 14 residues. Trimming removed 1 base from V and 5 bases from J, with 11 bases in between. DNA of the CDR3: TGTGCCAGCAGCTTAGGCCGGTCCGGGGAGACCCAGTACTTC. Its translation is CASSLGRSGETQYF.

The chain has TRBV7-6 and TRBJ1-1; 7 bases agree with TRBD1. The CDR3 extends over 15 amino acids. Germline trimming cut 5 bases from V and 0 bases from J; bases unmatched to any gene: 6. Germline-derived CDR1 and CDR2 are SGHVS and FNYEAQ. The CDR3, as DNA: TGTGCCAGCAGCCCACAGGGGAGCATGAACACTGAAGCTTTCTTT. This gives the protein CASSPQGSMNTEAFF.

This clone was counted a few times. The rearrangement joins TRBV5-1 to TRBJ2-2, with TRBD2 as a possible D gene (5 bases). This CDR3 comprises 13 residues. Trimming stripped 4 bases from V and 1 base from J, with 5 bases between. Germline assignment: CDR1 SGHRS and CDR2 YFSETQ. The CDR3: CASSGGNTGELFF. CDR3 in DNA: TGCGCCAGCAGCGGAGGGAACACCGGGGAGCTGTTTTTT.

The V call is TRBV21-1, the J call TRBJ2-7; TRBD1 was called by the table and not checked on the DNA. TRBV21-1 corresponds to a pseudogene. The CDR3 is made up of 19 amino acids. CDR3 nucleotide sequence: TGTGCCAGCAGTGAGAGCCCCCTCAGGGACAGAAAATCGACCTACGAGCAGTACTTC. The encoded protein is CASSESPLRDRKSTYEQYF.

The chain recombines TRBV6-1 with TRBJ2-5; D perhaps matches TRBD1 (6 bases). The J call may be wrong; the DNA end is better matched by TRBJ2-7. CDR1 is MNHNS, CDR2 SASEGT, per germline. CDR3 length equals 13 residues. The CDR3 reads CASRDRNSYEQYF. Written as DNA, the CDR3 is TGTGCCAGCAGAGACAGGAACTCCTACGAGCAGTACTTC.

CDR3 residues: CASTNWGGQETQYF. The DNA of the CDR3 is TGTGCCAGCACCAACTGGGGGGGCCAAGAGACCCAGTACTTC. This chain joins TRBV6-5 and TRBJ2-5; the match to TRBD2 covers 7 bases. CDR3 length equals 14 residues. V trimming: 7 bases; J trimming: 1 base; junction bases outside the gene matches: 6. CDR1 is MNHEY and CDR2 is SVGAGI in the germline V gene.

This clone has just one count. The chain combines TRBV5-1 with TRBJ1-1; tentative D call: TRBD1 (5 bases). The V end was cut by 4 bases, the J end by 7 bases, with 17 bases between. This CDR3 region has 14 residues. Germline CDR1 is SGHRS and CDR2 is YFSETQ. The CDR3 is CASSQIGQGGEAFF. The CDR3 DNA sequence: TGCGCCAGCAGCCAAATAGGGCAGGGTGGTGAAGCTTTCTTT.

The chain couples TRBV28 to TRBJ2-5; a possible D gene is TRBD1 (6 bases). The V end was cut by 6 bases, the J end by 6 bases, with 20 bases between. The CDR3 contains 15 residues. Germline CDR1 is MDHEN and CDR2 is SYDVKM. CDR3: CASRPTQGLVKTQYF. As DNA, the CDR3 is TGTGCCAGCAGACCGACGCAGGGGTTAGTAAAGACCCAGTACTTC.

The V gene is TRBV9, the J gene TRBJ1-2; TRBD1 agrees at 7 bases. There are 14 residues in the CDR3. Germline V gene data show CDR1 as SGDLS and CDR2 as YYNGEE. V was clipped by 4 bases and J by 5 bases; unmatched bases: 8. This CDR3 reads CASSPRDSIYGYTF. DNA for the CDR3: TGTGCCAGCAGCCCCAGGGACAGCATATATGGCTACACCTTC.

The V gene is TRBV28, the J gene TRBJ2-7; 9 nucleotides line up with TRBD1. Germline-derived CDR1 and CDR2 are MDHEN and SYDVKM. The CDR3 runs to 14 residues. V shed 6 bases, J shed 7 bases, and the junction held 10 bases outside the gene matches. The CDR3 bases are TGTGCCAGCAGCCCCGGGACAGGGACTCGGGAGCAGTACTTC. It translates to CASSPGTGTREQYF.

The V call is TRBV12-5, the J call TRBJ1-1, with D unclear. The CDR3 is 14 amino acids. The germline V and J ends were trimmed by 8 bases and 1 base, with 14 bases remaining between them. CDR1 and CDR2 from the germline V gene are LGHNT and FRNRAP. The CDR3 nucleotides read TGTGCTAGTTGGGTGGCGGAGGAGAACACTGAAGCTTTCTTT. Translated: CASWVAEENTEAFF.

This chain links TRBV14 with TRBJ2-7; D perhaps matches TRBD1 (6 bases). The CDR3 length is 18 residues. The ends were cut back, 3 bases at V and 0 bases at J, with 21 bases in the middle. CDR1 SGHDN and CDR2 FVKESK come from the germline V gene. CDR3 in DNA: TGTGCCAGCAGCCAGGTTCACCCCCCAGGGGACGGCTCCTACGAGCAGTACTTC. Its translation is CASSQVHPPGDGSYEQYF.

To note about this clone: Its ends do not fully match the called genes, so a read error is possible. V usage is TRBV13 and J usage is TRBJ1-1; D call uncertain. The germline gives CDR1 PRHDT, CDR2 FYEKMQ (reference sequence). The CDR3 sequence is 12 residues long. CDR3 protein: CASSVENAEAFF. The CDR3, as DNA: TGTGCCAGCAGCGTCGAGAACGCTGAAGCTTTCTTT.

This clone was seen a few times. The rearrangement joins TRBV5-8 to TRBJ2-1; 14 bases match TRBD2. Germline-derived CDR1 and CDR2 are SGHTS and YDEGEE. CDR3 length: 19 amino acids. The trim removed 4 bases at V and 7 bases at J, leaving 16 bases unmatched. The CDR3 protein is CASSRKIRRLAGGPNEQFF. The DNA of the CDR3 is TGTGCCAGCAGCCGAAAAATTCGAAGACTAGCGGGGGGGCCTAATGAGCAGTTCTTC. The full variable domain, with the rest looked up from reference TRBV5-8 and TRBJ2-1, is EAGVTQSPTHLIKTRGQQATLRCSPISGHTSVYWYQQALGLGLQFLLWYDEGEERNRGNFPPRFSGRQFPNYSSELNVNALELEDSALYLCASSRKIRRLAGGPNEQFFGPGTRLTVL.

The count of this clone is one. The chain has TRBV9 and TRBJ1-5; TRBD1 matches at 11 bases. The germline V gene encodes CDR1 SGDLS and CDR2 YYNGEE. This CDR3 is 13 amino acids long. V shed 2 bases and J 9 bases; nucleotides not matched to a gene: 1. CDR3 in DNA: TGTGCCAGCAGCGTGGGACAGGGGGTGCCCCAGCATTTT. Its protein product is CASSVGQGVPQHF.

The V gene is TRBV11-1, the J gene TRBJ1-1; 9 nucleotides line up with TRBD1. V was clipped by 6 bases and J by 4 bases; unmatched bases: 3. Germline V gene lookup returns CDR1 SGHAT and CDR2 FQDESV (reference sequence). The CDR3 has 13 amino acids. This CDR3 reads CASRDRGPTEAFF. The CDR3 DNA reads as TGTGCCAGCAGGGACAGGGGACCCACTGAAGCTTTCTTT.

This clone has just one count. The CDR3 region is CASSPASLSGGAGYGYTF. The CDR3 DNA is TGTGCCAGCAGCCCCGCTTCGTTATCAGGGGGCGCAGGATATGGCTACACCTTC. The rearrangement joins TRBV4-2 to TRBJ1-2, with 8 bases identical to TRBD1. The CDR3 is 18 amino acids. Trimming removed 4 bases from V and 5 bases from J; junction bases left unmatched: 18. Germline loops: CDR1 LGHNA, CDR2 YNFKEQ.

The chain employs TRBV28 and TRBJ2-5; D gene uncertain. The CDR3 length is 11 residues. Looked up from germline, CDR1 is MDHEN and CDR2 is SYDVKM. The V and J ends lost 6 bases and 2 bases respectively, with 4 bases between them. The CDR3: CASSFQETQYF. The CDR3, as DNA: TGTGCCAGCAGCTTTCAAGAGACCCAGTACTTC.

The rearrangement links TRBV28 to TRBJ2-2, with 14 bases matching TRBD2. J gave up 0 bases and V 4 bases, and 16 bases lay outside the gene matches. In germline, CDR1 is MDHEN, CDR2 SYDVKM. The CDR3 runs 22 residues. DNA of the CDR3: TGTGCCAGCAGTTCATCCCGACTAGCGGGGGGGAACCGCCCCACGAACACCGGGGAGCTGTTTTTT. This encodes CASSSSRLAGGNRPTNTGELFF.